One sample yielded the 8 T cell receptor beta chains listed below, sequenced in a study of blood T cell repertoires in COVID-19. Assay: immunoSEQ multiplex PCR; the TCRdb copy retains only in-frame clones and omits some. The sample comprises over 90,000 clones, over 65% of which are singletons, and more than 10% rests with the top ten. Sequencing input: peripheral blood. These receptors were obtained from a human donor in a cohort sampled during active COVID-19.

The V and J genes are TRBV6-2 or TRBV6-3 and TRBJ2-2; 7 nucleotides agree with TRBD1. V was pared by 0 bases and J by 6 bases, with 4 bases of the junction left unmatched. CDR1 and CDR2 (germline): MNHEY, SVGEGT. The CDR3 consists of 15 residues. In DNA form, the CDR3 reads TGTGCCAGCAGTTACTCGAGGGGGCCGTCCGGGGAGCTGTTTTTT. It specifies CASSYSRGPSGELFF.

The rearrangement joins TRBV18 to TRBJ2-7, with 7 positions matching TRBD2. Germline V CDR1 and CDR2: KGHSH, LQKENI. The CDR3 has 14 amino acids. The J segment lost 0 bases and the V segment lost 4 bases, leaving 3 bases of the junction unmatched. The CDR3 loop reads CASSLGTISYEQYF. CDR3 nucleotide sequence: TGTGCCAGCTCACTCGGGACTATCTCCTACGAGCAGTACTTC.

The rearrangement links TRBV11-2 to TRBJ1-2, with TRBD1 as a possible D gene (5 bases). Germline-derived CDR1 and CDR2 are SGHAT and FQNNGV. This CDR3 is built from 17 residues. V was clipped by 2 bases and J by 0 bases, with 16 bases between them. The CDR3 DNA is TGTGCCAGCAGCTTACAAACCGGACACCCTGCTAACTATGGCTACACCTTC. This translates into CASSLQTGHPANYGYTF.

The V and J genes are TRBV29-1 and TRBJ2-3; D ambiguous. Germline lookup yields CDR1 SQVTM and CDR2 ANQGSEA. Trimming removed 5 bases at V and 4 bases at J, with 13 bases between. There are 13 residues in the CDR3. CDR3 residues: CSVSQLAADTQYF. The CDR3 nucleotides read TGCAGCGTTTCTCAATTGGCGGCAGATACGCAGTATTTT.

The V call is TRBV10-1, the J call TRBJ1-1; D remains ambiguous. The CDR3 contains 13 residues. The germline gives CDR1 WNHNN, CDR2 SYGVQD (reference sequence). V was clipped by 10 bases and J by 1 base, with 13 bases between them. The CDR3 region has the DNA TGCGCCACAATGCCCGACTCGAACACTGAAGCTTTCTTT. Translated: CATMPDSNTEAFF.

V is TRBV27 and J is TRBJ1-5; D possibly corresponds to TRBD1 (5 bases). CDR3 length equals 13 residues. V was clipped by 3 bases and J by 11 bases, with 14 bases between them. CDR1 MNHEY and CDR2 SMNVEV come from the germline V gene (reference sequence). CDR3 sequence: CASSLKGQVAQHF. In nucleotides, the CDR3 is TGTGCCAGCAGTTTGAAGGGGCAGGTGGCCCAGCATTTT.

The genes are TRBV5-5 and TRBJ2-1; TRBD2 is a possible D gene (6 bases). Germline V gene data show CDR1 as SGHKS and CDR2 as YYEKEE (reference sequence). V lost 0 bases and J 0 bases, leaving 10 bases between the germline ends. The CDR3 has 16 residues. The CDR3 DNA is TGTGCCAGCAGCTTGGTCGGGGGAAACTCCTACAATGAGCAGTTCTTC. It translates to CASSLVGGNSYNEQFF.

The table lists this clone with a count of one. CDR3 residues: CASSSGFNEKLFF. The CDR3 bases are TGTGCCAGTAGTTCAGGGTTTAATGAAAAACTGTTTTTT. This chain joins TRBV19 and TRBJ1-4, with a tentative D call TRBD1 (5 bases). The CDR3 length is 13 residues. Trimming took 5 bases from V and 4 from J, leaving 8 bases between them. Looked up from germline, CDR1 is LNHDA and CDR2 is SQIVND (reference sequence). Using reference TRBV19 and TRBJ1-4 for the parts outside the CDR3, the full variable domain is DGGITQSPKYLFRKEGQNVTLSCEQNLNHDAMYWYRQDPGQGLRLIYYSQIVNDFQKGDIAEGYSVSREKKESFPLTVTSAQKNPTAFYLCASSSGFNEKLFFGSGTQLSVL.